This T cell receptor (beta chain) came from a study of T cells after yellow fever vaccination. The study's findings and limits: At about 97% for CD4 and 70% to 90% for CD8, most primary-vaccination clones showed up again after the booster. Of the clonotypes, a small share occurred in both CD4 and CD8 compartments. Abundant clonotypes (contaminants from the bulk population) could be present in FACS-sorted repertoires.

Looked up from germline, CDR1 is SGHNT and CDR2 is YYREEE (reference sequence). The germline V and J ends were trimmed by 4 bases and 12 bases, with 11 bases remaining between them. The CDR3 runs to 11 residues. 5'RACE template switching generated TCR cDNA, adding a universal primer site and UMIs. Using its own MiXCR run on the 5' RACE reads, TCRdb lists one record per CDR3 protein. This table has some 110,000 distinct CDR3 sequences, roughly 8.9% appearing once. On this clonotype: Its antigen is not identified.

Sequencing was performed on CD8+ T cells sorted from PBMCs, taken 45 days after the yellow fever booster vaccination. The clonotype comes from a man aged 25 to 40 who received the YFV17D yellow fever vaccine. The gene calls are TRBV5-4 and TRBJ2-1; D is perhaps TRBD2 (6 bases). In DNA, the CDR3 is TGTGCCAGCAGCGTAACGACTAGGCAGTTCTTC. This gives the protein CASSVTTRQFF.